This is a list of T cell receptor beta chains from one sample in a study of T-cell reconstitution after alpha-beta-depleted transplantation in children. Using its own MiXCR run on the PCR reads, TCRdb lists one record per CDR3 protein. The sample has 130,000 to 150,000 distinct CDR3 sequences; roughly 8.8% are singletons. The starting material was PBMCs, mostly from graft donor cells, obtained 180 days after TCRalphabeta/CD19-depleted stem cell transplant. The receptors originated from a female patient between 2 and 15 years old who had a stem cell transplant for congenital amegakaryocytic thrombocytopenia, so the T cells may come from the graft donor. CDR3s include the opening cysteine and the closing phenylalanine or tryptophan. The D gene is left open where the match is weak. The size field is filled for only some rows; it gives once, few, many or a size class.

v_call	j_call	d_call	clone_size	cdr3_aa	cdr3_nt
TRBV11-2	TRBJ1-4	.	few	CASSYNAGEKLFF	TGTGCCAGCAGCTACAACGCAGGGGAAAAACTGTTTTTT
TRBV20-1	TRBJ1-1	TRBD1	few	CSAKLAGGTEAFF	TGCAGTGCTAAACTGGCAGGGGGAACCGAAGCTTTCTTT
TRBV20-1	TRBJ1-4	.	few	CSARVAGNEKLFF	TGCAGTGCTAGAGTGGCGGGAAATGAAAAACTGTTTTTT
TRBV6-5	TRBJ2-7	TRBD2	few	CASSPRGGPLSYEQYF	TGTGCCAGCAGTCCCCGGGGGGGGCCACTTTCCTACGAGCAGTACTTC
TRBV3-1	TRBJ1-1	.	many	CASSQDPREESTEAFF	TGTGCCAGCAGCCAAGATCCCAGGGAGGAAAGCACTGAAGCTTTCTTT
TRBV19	TRBJ2-3	.	many	CASSTTGSPDTQYF	TGTGCCAGTAGTACTACAGGCTCCCCCGATACGCAGTATTTT
TRBV20-1	TRBJ2-3	.	.	CSARRSTPRLADTQYF	TGCAGTGCTAGACGATCTACCCCCCGGCTCGCAGATACGCAGTATTTT
TRBV20-1	TRBJ2-2	.	many	CSAGWETGGELFF	TGCAGCGCCGGTTGGGAGACGGGCGGGGAGCTGTTTTTT
TRBV28	TRBJ1-5	.	many	CASSLSASNQPQHF	TGTGCCAGCAGTTTATCAGCTAGCAATCAGCCCCAGCATTTT
TRBV7-8	TRBJ2-7	.	few	CASSLVGRLYDYEQYF	TGTGCCAGCAGCTTAGTAGGTCGCCTGTACGACTACGAGCAGTACTTC